Presented here are 9 T cell receptor beta chains from one specimen sequenced in a study of blood T cell repertoires in COVID-19. Sequenced by immunoSEQ multiplex PCR; TCRdb stores in-frame clones only, minus some. The data show approximately 70,000 clones, around 86% seen once. What was sequenced was peripheral blood. These receptors were collected from a man aged 50-59 years with active COVID-19.

The V call is TRBV7-3, the J call TRBJ2-5, with 9 bases aligning to TRBD2. Germline V gives CDR1 SGHTA, CDR2 FQGTGA. The CDR3 loop spans 14 amino acids. The trim removed 5 bases at V and 4 bases at J, leaving 5 bases unmatched. The CDR3 sequence: CASSTLAGLETQYF. The CDR3 coding sequence is TGTGCCAGCAGCACTCTAGCGGGGCTAGAGACCCAGTACTTC.

The CDR3 reads CASSETGRESGELFF. Written as DNA, the CDR3 is TGTGCCAGCAGCGAAACCGGGAGAGAGAGCGGGGAGCTGTTTTTT. This chain uses TRBV5-6 with TRBJ2-2; possibly TRBD2 for D (6 bases). CDR1 and CDR2 (germline): SGHDT, YYEEEE. The length of the CDR3 is 15 residues. The germline V and J ends were trimmed by 4 bases and 7 bases, with 17 bases remaining between them. Using reference TRBV5-6 and TRBJ2-2 for the parts outside the CDR3, the full variable domain is DAGVTQSPTHLIKTRGQQVTLRCSPKSGHDTVSWYQQALGQGPQFIFQYYEEEERQRGNFPDRFSGHQFPNYSSELNVNALLLGDSALYLCASSETGRESGELFFGEGSRLTVL.

This chain uses TRBV7-2 with TRBJ2-7, with TRBD1 as a possible D gene (6 bases). Trimming took 5 bases from V and 6 from J, leaving 14 bases between them. CDR1 and CDR2 (germline): SGHTA, FQGNSA. The CDR3 has 13 residues. DNA for the CDR3: TGTGCCAGCAGCAAAGGGGGAGAGGGCGAGCAGTACTTC. This gives the protein CASSKGGEGEQYF.

This chain uses TRBV28 with TRBJ1-5; 7 bases match TRBD1. The V gene's germline CDR1 is MDHEN and CDR2 SYDVKM. This CDR3 has 15 amino acids. J was trimmed by 3 bases and V by 1 base; bases with no gene match: 3. CDR3 in amino acids: CASSLSTGVNQPQHF. The CDR3 coding sequence is TGTGCCAGCAGTTTATCCACAGGGGTCAATCAGCCCCAGCATTTT.

The chain couples TRBV29-1 to TRBJ2-4; 7 nucleotides line up with TRBD2. With V trimmed by 4 bases and J by 6 bases, 15 bases remained unmatched. The CDR3 spans 16 residues. The germline V gene has CDR1 SQVTM and CDR2 ANQGSEA. The CDR3 here is CSVVEIRRTGGNIQYF. CDR3 nucleotide sequence: TGCAGCGTTGTGGAGATCAGGAGGACGGGGGGAAACATTCAGTACTTC.

This clone was counted once. V and J are TRBV28 and TRBJ1-2, with a tentative D call TRBD1 (5 bases). The CDR3 is 11 residues long. Per the germline V gene, CDR1 is MDHEN and CDR2 is SYDVKM. Trimming left V 5 bases short and J 6 bases short, with 7 bases between. CDR3 in DNA: TGTGCCAGCAGTAACAGGCATGGCTACACCTTC. Translation: CASSNRHGYTF.

The V gene is TRBV7-3, the J gene TRBJ1-1; 7 bases match TRBD1. Looked up from germline, CDR1 is SGHTA and CDR2 is FQGTGA. This CDR3 contains 13 residues. Trimming took 4 bases from V and 4 from J; bases not matched to a gene: 3. The CDR3 region is CASSSQGGTEAFF. In DNA form, the CDR3 reads TGTGCCAGCAGCTCGCAGGGGGGCACTGAAGCTTTCTTT.

The chain combines TRBV4-3 with TRBJ2-5; D perhaps matches TRBD2 (7 bases). The V gene's germline CDR1 is LGHNA and CDR2 YSLEER. The CDR3 has 16 amino acids. Trimming left V 0 bases short and J 5 bases short, with 16 bases between. The CDR3 DNA is TGCGCCAGCAGCCAAGATGTGGTCGGGGGGCGGGAGACCCAGTACTTC. It translates to CASSQDVVGGRETQYF.

The chain joins TRBV28 to TRBJ2-7; TRBD1 agrees at 10 bases. Germline lookup yields CDR1 MDHEN and CDR2 SYDVKM. There are 14 residues in the CDR3. V shed 6 bases, J shed 9 bases, and the junction held 11 bases outside the gene matches. The CDR3 bases are TGTGCCAGCAGCACCGGGACAGGGGTTCGTTGGCAGTACTTC. Amino acid sequence: CASSTGTGVRWQYF.